This T cell receptor (beta chain) was recorded in a study of beta chain features in type 1 diabetes (dated by TCRdb to 2017 to 2018). Regarding the study in general: Mean age, gender distribution, total cell number and subset yield did not differ between patients and healthy donors. A total of over 90,000,000 sorted cells were examined across all samples, and a strong correlation was observed between cell number per subset and RNA yield. In the study, recently diagnosed type 1 diabetes patients and matched healthy donors were compared on the TCRB repertoires of their sorted circulating CD4+ T cell subsets. Naive and central memory subsets were obtained from all 30 or so donors, but regulatory and stem cell-like memory subsets were isolated from only 8 patients and roughly 8 healthy donors.

V drops 7 bases and J drops 4 bases, leaving 15 bases in between. Inclusive of the bounding cysteine and phenylalanine, the CDR3 is 14 residues long. The entry retains the CDR3 DNA only, 42 bases that are in frame from base 1. The germline V gene yields SGHRS for CDR1 and YFSETQ for CDR2. Each donor gave one peripheral blood draw, averaging roughly 120 mL, which was collected into heparinised tubes. Naive, central memory, regulatory and stem cell-like memory CD4+ T cells were sorted on a BD FACSAria II using a panel including CD45RO, CCR7, CD25, CD127, CD95 and CD27. All sorted populations exceeded 95% purity. PBMCs were isolated right away by Lymphoprep density gradient centrifugation and were stained directly, without culture. So that batch effects would be minimized, each experiment stained and sorted samples in pairs, pairing one healthy donor with one patient. Study-wide conclusions, independent of this receptor: Because the HLA sub-analyses included only small numbers of individuals, any influence of HLA type on TCRB rearrangement was left unresolved. The naive, central memory and regulatory TCRB repertoires appeared to resemble one another more closely among patients than among healthy donors. At VDJ recombination sites, patients with type 1 diabetes made fewer insertions and deleted more nucleotides, a pattern implying thymic rearrangement abnormalities. Because cDNA was sequenced instead of genomic DNA, highly expressing activated cells could be over-represented, though the groups showed no difference in activation or CD3 levels. Type 1 diabetes patients showed a moderate but significant shortening of TCRB CDR3 length in all four CD4+ subsets. Shorter templates might have been favored by PCR, but patient and control samples were amplified and corrected together, so both groups would have been affected equally by any skew.

The entire amount of isolated RNA was reverse transcribed using the High Capacity cDNA Reverse Transcription Kit, so the sequenced TCRB transcripts were expressed ones. Deep immunoSEQ sequencing was performed on naive, central memory and regulatory T cell samples, with an average of approximately 3.9 million total reads per sample. Sorted cells were lysed in RLT buffer, and RNA was extracted using DNase-treated RNeasy Micro or Mini kits according to cell number. Each cell subset was processed separately to prevent cross-contamination, with patient and healthy donor samples processed together. The immunoSEQ multiplex PCR was used to amplify TCRB sequences from cDNA, yielding 87-bp fragments that span the CDR3 region. Sequencing of the amplicons was performed on the Illumina HiSeq platform. Regarding the original processing steps: Synthetic template baselines were used to correct PCR bias computationally, reads within Hamming distance 2 were collapsed together, and singletons that could not be merged were discarded. Reads were aligned against IMGT to assign V, D and J genes, CDR3 length and insertions or deletions at six rearrangement sites. Within each subset, clonotype counts were normalized to the number of sorted cells before true diversity and Gini coefficients were calculated with the tcR R package. Repertoire sharing was quantified using the overlap coefficient calculated on TCRB nucleotide sequences. The table comes from immuneACCESS by way of TCRdb, which keeps in-frame sequences with V and J called. Part of the clones is missing from these tables; in studies checked, under half for an unresolved V gene and the rest for unknown reasons. That table gives V, J and clone size, and the DNA gave D and trimming. This sample comprises about 210,000 clones, 11% of them detected only once. The ten largest clones add up to approximately 1.4% of the sample.

This clone was seen only a few times. It lacks a known antigen. Base quality data are lacking; no much larger clone is found one base away. The receptor's source is a man younger than 35 in good health. Sequenced sample: central memory CD4+ T cells from blood. The chain uses TRBV5-1 and TRBJ2-1; a tentative D match to TRBD1 spans 5 bases. The sequenced DNA: TGCGCCAGCCTAGACAGCCGAAATTACAATGAGCAGTTCTTC. Its protein product is CASLDSRNYNEQFF.